This TCR beta chain was observed in a study of blood T cell repertoires in COVID-19. Study summary: The analysed material was cDNA or gDNA that came from T cells, B-cell-depleted T cells, or PBMCs.

Source study methods: Estimation of nucleated cell counts was performed using reference gene primer amplification. The method was immunoSEQ multiplex PCR; TCRdb's version includes in-frame clones alone and lacks a portion of them. The D gene and trimming were derived from the DNA, and the V and J assignments and clone size from that table. The sample includes under 65,000 clones, 75% to 95% of them seen just once. Between the trimmed V and J ends, which lost 8 bases and 8 bases, there was a span of 15 bases. The CDR3 loop spans 13 amino acids. The germline V gene encodes CDR1 SNHLY and CDR2 FYNNEI. V and J are TRBV2 and TRBJ1-4, with a possible D match to TRBD1 (6 bases). The sequenced material came from peripheral blood. The receptor's source is a man older than 75 with acute or convalescent COVID-19. The CDR3 protein is CASYGGAGEKLFF. CDR3 nucleotides: TGTGCCAGCTACGGGGGGGCAGGGGAAAAACTGTTTTTT. The full variable domain, its missing parts supplied by reference TRBV2 and TRBJ1-4, is EPEVTQTPSHQVTQMGQEVILRCVPISNHLYFYWYRQILGQKVEFLVSFYNNEISEKSEIFDDQFSVERPDGSNFTLKIRSTKLEDSAMYFCASYGGAGEKLFFGSGTQLSVL.